This TCR beta chain came from a study of cytomegalovirus exposure and HLA in healthy donors. Turning to the study itself: Early released data had around 89 million unique TCRs, all coming from HLA-typed donors.

V lost 4 bases to trimming and J lost 4 bases; unmatched junction nucleotides: 5. The CDR3 is 14 amino acids. Germline V lookup: CDR1 SGHRS, CDR2 YFSETQ. The PCR was carried out with 60 Vbeta primers and 13 Jbeta primers. As processed by the authors: The authors later counted some 76 million unique TCR beta chains, 9.5 million to 13 million of them shared. TCRdb's table, derived via immunoSEQ multiplex PCR, lists solely in-frame clones and lacks some. D and trimming were read from the DNA, whereas the V and J calls and clone size are those reported in that table. The sample has 55,000 to 65,000 clones; around 92% are singletons.

Sequenced input: PBMCs. The rearrangement links TRBV5-1 to TRBJ2-3; 8 nucleotides align to TRBD2. This receptor was obtained from a man aged 30-40 years in good health and CMV-seropositive. DNA for the CDR3: TGCGCCAGCAGCGAAGCGGGAGTGGCAGATACGCAGTATTTT. Protein product: CASSEAGVADTQYF.